This is a list of T cell receptor beta chains from one sample in a study of response to subunit inactivated influenza vaccine. MiXCR, applied by TCRdb to the RT-PCR reads, yields one record per CDR3 protein. Counted here are approximately 500,000 distinct CDR3 sequences, 10% to 15% occurring once; the ten biggest clones make up around 12%. This specimen was PBMCs from blood, taken 40 to 50 days after vaccination. All receptors derive from a man aged 45-65 years who received an inactivated influenza vaccine. CDR3s include the opening cysteine and the closing phenylalanine or tryptophan. A D gene is named only where the DNA matches it firmly. A clone size is listed for some rows: how often the clone was seen (once, few, many), or a class if it is expanded.

21 TRBJ1-5 - many TRBV4-1 TGCGCCAGCAGCCAAGATAGGCGGTTGAAAACTCGGGTCTATAGCAATCAGCCCCAGCATTTT CASSQDRRLKTRVYSNQPQHF
17 TRBJ2-5 TRBD2 few TRBV11-2 TGTGCCAGCAGCATGGGAACTAGCGGGGGTTCCGGGGAGACCCAGTACTTC CASSMGTSGGSGETQYF
14 TRBJ2-5 - - TRBV9 TGTGCCAGCAGCGCCCGGGGTTTACGGGAGACCCAGTACTTC CASSARGLRETQYF
15 TRBJ1-6 - - TRBV20-1 TGCAGTGCTAGAGATTGGATAGGGGGGGATTCACCCCTCCACTTT CSARDWIGGDSPLHF
11 TRBJ2-7 TRBD1 few TRBV6-1 TGTGCCATCGACAGGGCCTACGAGCAGTACTTC CAIDRAYEQYF
15 TRBJ1-5 TRBD1 many TRBV4-1 TGCGCCAGCAGCCAGGCGGGACAGGGAGGTCAGCCCCAGCATTTT CASSQAGQGGQPQHF
15 TRBJ1-4 - - TRBV18 TGTGCCAGCTCACCTGAATACGCAACTAATGAAAAACTGTTTTTT CASSPEYATNEKLFF
15 TRBJ2-1 - many TRBV6-2/TRBV6-3 TGTGCCAGCAGTTACCCCCGGCGGGGACTCAATGAGCAGTTCTTC CASSYPRRGLNEQFF
13 TRBJ1-1 - few TRBV30 TGTGCCTGGAAACAGCCGGAGAACACTGAAGCTTTCTTT CAWKQPENTEAFF
18 TRBJ2-1 TRBD2 - TRBV11-2 TGTGCCAGCAGCTTAGGCCTAGCGGGTATCGCGGGGATCGATGAGCAGTTCTTC CASSLGLAGIAGIDEQFF
16 TRBJ2-5 TRBD1 - TRBV7-9 TGTGCCAGCAGCATAAATACAGGGGGCTACCGGGAGACCCAGTACTTC CASSINTGGYRETQYF
14 TRBJ2-1 - few TRBV11-2 TGTGCCAGCAGCTTACAGGGATTTTACAATGAGCAGTTCTTC CASSLQGFYNEQFF
14 TRBJ2-3 - - TRBV20-1 TGCAGTGCTTCCCGGGGTCGGGTCACAGATACGCAGTATTTT CSASRGRVTDTQYF
13 TRBJ1-2 TRBD1 - TRBV6-1 TGTGCCAGCAGTCGACAGGGGGCAGGTGGCTACACCTTC CASSRQGAGGYTF
16 TRBJ2-1 TRBD2 many TRBV5-1 TGCGCCAGCAGCACCAATAGCGGGGGGGCTTACAATGAGCAGTTCTTC CASSTNSGGAYNEQFF
16 TRBJ2-1 - few TRBV12-3/TRBV12-4 TGTGCCAGCAGTTATCGGGACGCCTCTGACTACAATGAGCAGTTCTTC CASSYRDASDYNEQFF
15 TRBJ2-7 TRBD2 - TRBV7-2 TGTGCCAGCAGCTTACTAGCGGGGGACTCCTACGAGCAGTACTTC CASSLLAGDSYEQYF
13 TRBJ2-3 - - TRBV6-1 TGTGCCAGCAAACTCCGGGGCTGGGATACGCAGTATTTT CASKLRGWDTQYF
15 TRBJ2-6 - few TRBV6-2/TRBV6-3 TGTGCCAGCAGTTACGGCACGTCTGGGGCCAACGTCCTGACTTTC CASSYGTSGANVLTF
16 TRBJ2-1 - few TRBV4-3 TGCGCCAGCAGCCAAGACCAGGGAAGGTCTGACAATGAGCAGTTCTTC CASSQDQGRSDNEQFF
16 TRBJ2-7 - few TRBV5-1 TGCGCCAGCAGCCCCCTGGCAGCGGGTACTCTTTACGAGCAGTACTTC CASSPLAAGTLYEQYF
13 TRBJ2-5 - few TRBV10-3 TGTGCCATCAGTGAGGGCAGCCGGGAGACCCAGTACTTC CAISEGSRETQYF
15 TRBJ1-6 TRBD1 few TRBV10-3 TGTGCCATCAGTGAGTCGGGACAGGGTAATTCACCCCTCCACTTT CAISESGQGNSPLHF
11 TRBJ2-7 - - TRBV20-1 TGCAGTGCGAGGGGGTACTACGAGCAGTACTTC CSARGYYEQYF